A selection of T cell receptor beta chains follows, all from one sample in a study of cytomegalovirus exposure and HLA in healthy donors. Generated by immunoSEQ multiplex PCR, the TCRdb table keeps only in-frame clones and is missing some. This table holds about 170,000 clones, just under 80% found once. Sequencing used PBMCs. The receptor source for this set is a woman in her forties or fifties in good health and CMV-seropositive. Each CDR3 is given with its conserved first and last residue. A D gene is named only where the DNA matches it firmly. Size is stated for part of the rows, as once, few or many counts, or as a class when the clone is expanded.

v_call: TRBV5-5
clone_size: -
d_call: -
j_call: TRBJ1-1
cdr3_nt: TGTGCCAGCAGCTTGGGACACAACACTGAAGCTTTCTTT
cdr3_aa: CASSLGHNTEAFF

v_call: TRBV28
clone_size: -
d_call: -
j_call: TRBJ1-1
cdr3_nt: TGTGCCAGCAGCCCCTGGACAGCCGACACTGAAGCTTTCTTT
cdr3_aa: CASSPWTADTEAFF

v_call: TRBV7-8
clone_size: -
d_call: -
j_call: TRBJ1-6
cdr3_nt: TGTGCCAGCAGCTTAGCGGCCCTTGGGCATTCACCCCTCCACTTT
cdr3_aa: CASSLAALGHSPLHF

v_call: TRBV7-9
clone_size: -
d_call: TRBD1
j_call: TRBJ1-1
cdr3_nt: TGTGCCAGCAGCTTAGGGAGACAGGGGAACGCTGAAGCTTTCTTT
cdr3_aa: CASSLGRQGNAEAFF

v_call: TRBV30
clone_size: few
d_call: -
j_call: TRBJ1-1
cdr3_nt: TGTGCCTGGAGTGGGCGGTTGAGACTCGCTGAAGCTTTCTTT
cdr3_aa: CAWSGRLRLAEAFF

v_call: TRBV27
clone_size: -
d_call: -
j_call: TRBJ1-6
cdr3_nt: TGTGCCAGCAGTTCCCCGCCGGGGAGTCCGGCGAGCTCCTATAATTCACCCCTCCACTTT
cdr3_aa: CASSSPPGSPASSYNSPLHF

v_call: TRBV19
clone_size: -
d_call: -
j_call: TRBJ1-3
cdr3_nt: TGTGCCAGTAAACCTCTGGACAGCCTTTTCTCTGGAAACACCATATATTTT
cdr3_aa: CASKPLDSLFSGNTIYF

v_call: TRBV29-1
clone_size: -
d_call: -
j_call: TRBJ2-1
cdr3_nt: TGCAGCGTTCGGAGAGGCGGGACCCCCTCCTACAATGAGCAGTTCTTC
cdr3_aa: CSVRRGGTPSYNEQFF

v_call: TRBV28
clone_size: -
d_call: -
j_call: TRBJ1-5
cdr3_nt: TGTGCCAGCTTCGGGCGGCAGGGGCCCAATCAGCCCCAGCATTTT
cdr3_aa: CASFGRQGPNQPQHF

v_call: TRBV6-1
clone_size: -
d_call: -
j_call: TRBJ2-7
cdr3_nt: TGTGCCAGCAGTGAAGAGGGGCGGGGCTCCTACGAGCAGTACTTC
cdr3_aa: CASSEEGRGSYEQYF

v_call: TRBV7-7
clone_size: few
d_call: -
j_call: TRBJ2-2
cdr3_nt: TGTGCTAGCAGTGGATCTTCCCCGGGGACCGGGGAGCTGTTTTTT
cdr3_aa: CASSGSSPGTGELFF

v_call: TRBV7-2
clone_size: -
d_call: -
j_call: TRBJ2-2
cdr3_nt: TGTGCCAGCAGCTCACAAGCCGGGACTGGAAGTCGGGAGCTGTTTTTT
cdr3_aa: CASSSQAGTGSRELFF

v_call: TRBV19
clone_size: -
d_call: TRBD1
j_call: TRBJ1-5
cdr3_nt: TGTGCCTCCGGGACAGGGCTTCAGCCCCAGCATTTT
cdr3_aa: CASGTGLQPQHF